The sample holds a few counts of the clone carrying this TCR beta chain. Its antigen remains unidentified. The data were obtained in a study of beta chain features in type 1 diabetes. The sequenced template was cDNA made from the entire isolated RNA. The protocol was immunoSEQ multiplex PCR, while the TCRdb copy is restricted to in-frame clones and leaves out a portion. This sample carries some 660,000 clones, about an eighth of them seen once, and the ten largest clones take 0.035% to 0.045%. Study-wide results and caveats: Type 1 diabetes patients had moderately but significantly shorter TCRB CDR3s in all four CD4+ subsets. A cDNA-based sequencing approach could over-represent cells with high TCR expression.

The ends were cut back, 4 bases at V and 4 bases at J, with 10 bases in the middle. Germline CDR1 is GTSNPN and CDR2 is SVGIG (reference sequence). The CDR3 is 12 residues long. This TCR was sampled from a man aged 18 to 29 with type 1 diabetes. Sequenced input: naive CD4+ T cells from blood. The genes are TRBV30 and TRBJ1-2; D unresolved. CDR3 coding DNA: TGTGCCTGGATCTACGTACCCTATGGCTACACCTTC. It specifies CAWIYVPYGYTF. Supplemented by reference TRBV30 and TRBJ1-2, the full variable domain reads SQTIHQWPATLVQPVGSPLSLECTVEGTSNPNLYWYRQAAGRGLQLLFYSVGIGQISSEVPQNLSASRPQDRQFILSSKKLLLSDSGFYLCAWIYVPYGYTFGSGTRLTVV.